This T cell receptor beta chain was sequenced in a study of T cell repertoires in cytomegalovirus infection. Across the whole study: Public TCR beta signatures indicated both CMV infection and matching HLA type. The study's findings and limits: CMV carriers having the relevant HLA were flagged by cumulative public TCR beta family frequency. The ex vivo response was dominated by HLA-C-restricted CMV-specific TCR beta clonotypes.

Details on this clonotype: The antigen is unknown.

The CDR3 spans 15 residues. Germline V CDR1 and CDR2: SNHLY, FYNNEI. J gave up 5 bases and V 6 bases, and 11 bases lay outside the gene matches. TCRdb re-called the reads with MiXCR, one entry per CDR3 protein. The sample yields roughly 500,000 distinct CDR3 sequences, 15% to 20% seen once. This rearrangement joins TRBV2 to TRBJ1-1; 8 positions agree with TRBD1. The specimen was CD8+ T cells from PBMCs. The sequence came from a human donor in good health (CMV status not recorded). Some clones in this sample may be carry-over from other donors' samples. DNA for the CDR3: TGTGCCAGCAGGGGGGGGACAGGAGGGGGTACTGAAGCTTTCTTT. Its translation is CASRGGTGGGTEAFF.